The 17 T cell receptor beta chains reported below all come from one sample, sequenced in a study of cytomegalovirus exposure and HLA in healthy donors. PCR was performed using 60 Vbeta and 13 Jbeta primers. Clones were read by immunoSEQ multiplex PCR, and TCRdb kept only the in-frame ones, dropping some. The table has over 200,000 clones, approximately 68% seen once. Sequenced input: PBMCs. These receptors came from a young woman in good health and CMV-seronegative.

V gene TRBV5-5 combines with J gene TRBJ1-2; 7 bases map to TRBD1. This CDR3 region has 14 residues. The germline gives CDR1 SGHKS, CDR2 YYEKEE (reference sequence). V shed 4 bases and J 4 bases; nucleotides not matched to a gene: 7. This CDR3 reads CASSLRDSSYGYTF. CDR3 in DNA: TGTGCCAGCAGCCTCCGGGACAGTTCCTATGGCTACACCTTC. Full variable domain (remainder filled in from reference TRBV5-5 and TRBJ1-2): DAGVTQSPTHLIKTRGQQVTLRCSPISGHKSVSWYQQVLGQGPQFIFQYYEKEERGRGNFPDRFSARQFPNYSSELNVNALLLGDSALYLCASSLRDSSYGYTFGSGTRLTVV.

The chain couples TRBV9 to TRBJ1-6; unclear D gene. This CDR3 region has 15 residues. V was clipped by 0 bases and J by 1 base, with 5 bases between them. CDR1 is SGDLS, CDR2 YYNGEE, per germline. CDR3 residues: CASSVAFSYNSPLHF. CDR3 nucleotide sequence: TGTGCCAGCAGCGTAGCGTTTTCCTATAATTCACCCCTCCACTTT.

The gene calls are TRBV7-9 and TRBJ2-5, with TRBD2 as a possible D gene (6 bases). The V and J ends lost 5 bases and 4 bases respectively, with 14 bases between them. Germline V gene data show CDR1 as SEHNR and CDR2 as FQNEAQ (reference sequence). The CDR3 sequence is 14 residues long. The CDR3 DNA reads as TGTGCCAGCAGCCCGACCCAGGAGGGAGAGACCCAGTACTTC. Translation gives CASSPTQEGETQYF. Full variable domain (remainder filled in from reference TRBV7-9 and TRBJ2-5): DTGVSQNPRHKITKRGQNVTFRCDPISEHNRLYWYRQTLGQGPEFLTYFQNEAQLEKSRLLSDRFSAERPKGSFSTLEIQRTEQGDSAMYLCASSPTQEGETQYFGPGTRLLVL.

CDR3 loop: CASSQDRRMYGYTF. The CDR3 nucleotides read TGCGCCAGCAGCCAAGATCGCAGGATGTATGGCTACACCTTC. The genes are TRBV4-1 and TRBJ1-2; D is unclear. Germline loops: CDR1 MGHRA, CDR2 YSYEKL. The CDR3 extends over 14 amino acids. V lost 0 bases, J lost 5 bases, and 10 bases lay in between.

The gene calls are TRBV9 and TRBJ2-7; 11 positions agree with TRBD1. V lost 4 bases, J lost 5 bases, and 5 bases stayed unmatched. The CDR3 runs to 14 residues. In germline, CDR1 is SGDLS, CDR2 YYNGEE. CDR3 in amino acids: CASSSGQGANEQYF. Written as DNA, the CDR3 is TGTGCCAGCAGCTCCGGACAGGGGGCTAACGAGCAGTACTTC.

This clone occurred once. V and J are TRBV19 and TRBJ1-1, with D unclear. CDR1 and CDR2 (germline): LNHDA, SQIVND (reference sequence). Deletions cut 5 bases from V and 0 bases from J, with 13 bases between. CDR3 length equals 15 residues. CDR3 sequence (DNA): TGTGCCAGTAGTCTTATCGGGTCCCTGAACACTGAAGCTTTCTTT. Its protein is CASSLIGSLNTEAFF.

This clone was recorded only once. The chain employs TRBV7-2 and TRBJ2-6; 7 nucleotides align to TRBD1. Germline V gene lookup returns CDR1 SGHTA and CDR2 FQGNSA. This CDR3 comprises 18 residues. The V gene end was trimmed by 2 bases and the J gene end by 4 bases; junction bases not matched to a gene: 11. CDR3 nucleotides: TGTGCCAGCAGCTTAACAGGGGAAAAGTCGATAGGGGCCAACGTCCTGACTTTC. Amino acid sequence: CASSLTGEKSIGANVLTF.

This clone was found once. The chain links TRBV4-1 to TRBJ2-5; D possibly corresponds to TRBD2 (6 bases). The germline V gene has CDR1 MGHRA and CDR2 YSYEKL. CDR3 length equals 13 residues. V gave up 0 bases and J gave up 11 bases, with 13 bases separating them. DNA of the CDR3: TGCGCCAGCAGCCAAGATGGAGGGTGGGAGCAGTACTTC. The encoded protein is CASSQDGGWEQYF.

This chain uses TRBV6-6 with TRBJ1-1; maybe TRBD1 (6 bases). Germline CDR1 MNHNY, CDR2 SVGAGI (reference sequence). This CDR3 spans 13 amino acids. V lost 8 bases, J lost 4 bases, and 14 bases lay in between. The CDR3 DNA reads as TGTGCCAGCGGGTCAGGGGAGGGCACTGAAGCTTTCTTT. Translating gives CASGSGEGTEAFF.

V and J are TRBV27 and TRBJ1-6, with D possibly matching TRBD1 (5 bases). V gave up 4 bases and J gave up 13 bases, with 14 bases separating them. The CDR3 sequence is 13 residues long. The germline V gene encodes CDR1 MNHEY and CDR2 SMNVEV (reference sequence). CDR3 nucleotide sequence: TGTGCCAGCAGTTCGACGGGGGGGAGTCCCCTCCACTTT. Amino acids: CASSSTGGSPLHF.

For this clone: At the DNA level, this CDR3 is encoded by other sequences in the same sample as well. The V gene is TRBV7-6, the J gene TRBJ2-1; 8 bases align to TRBD1. The CDR3 has 14 residues. Per germline, CDR1 SGHVS and CDR2 FNYEAQ. After removal of 6 bases from V and 7 bases from J, the junction contained 8 bases not matched to a gene. CDR3 bases: TGTGCCAGCAGTAGCGCACACAGGGGGAATGAGCAGTTCTTC. This sequence encodes CASSSAHRGNEQFF. Based on the CDR3 plus reference TRBV7-6 and TRBJ2-1, the full variable domain is GAGVSQSPRYKVTKRGQDVALRCDPISGHVSLYWYRQALGQGPEFLTYFNYEAQQDKSGLPNDRFSAERPEGSISTLTIQRTEQRDSAMYRCASSSAHRGNEQFFGPGTRLTVL.

This clone turned up a few times. This chain uses TRBV29-1 with TRBJ1-1; D is possibly TRBD1 (6 bases). This CDR3 is built from 12 residues. Trimming took off 7 bases at V and 4 bases at J, with 13 bases between the two ends. Germline CDR1 and CDR2: SQVTM and ANQGSEA. The CDR3 DNA reads as TGCAGCGCCCCAGGGGCTGGCACTGAAGCTTTCTTT. It translates to CSAPGAGTEAFF.

V is TRBV25-1 and J is TRBJ1-1; TRBD1 might be the D (6 bases). Between the trimmed V and J ends, which lost 3 bases and 2 bases, there was a span of 13 bases. CDR1 is MGHDK and CDR2 is SYGVNS in the germline V gene. This CDR3 is 15 amino acids long. The CDR3 DNA is TGTGCCAGCAGTGACAGGGGTGGACCTAACACTGAAGCTTTCTTT. This sequence encodes CASSDRGGPNTEAFF.

This clone was recorded a few times. V usage is TRBV7-9 and J usage is TRBJ1-2; 7 bases align to TRBD1. With V trimmed by 2 bases and J by 6 bases, 6 bases remained unmatched. The CDR3 runs to 14 residues. CDR1 is SEHNR, CDR2 FQNEAQ, per germline (reference sequence). The CDR3 sequence: CASSLPQGLHGYTF. The DNA for the CDR3 is TGTGCCAGCAGCTTACCACAGGGGTTACATGGCTACACCTTC.

This clone was observed a single time. The chain combines TRBV11-3 with TRBJ2-1; 12 bases fit TRBD2. The germline V gene encodes CDR1 SGHNT and CDR2 YENEEA. The junction had 8 bases not matched to a gene; V was cut back by 2 bases and J by 6 bases. This CDR3 spans 17 amino acids. CDR3 sequence (DNA): TGTGCCAGCAGCTTACTAGCGGGGGGGAACGCCTTCAATGAGCAGTTCTTC. It encodes CASSLLAGGNAFNEQFF.

The chain combines TRBV2 with TRBJ2-2; maybe TRBD1 (6 bases). The CDR3 covers 15 residues. V was shortened by 6 bases and J by 3 bases, with 14 bases between the two germline ends. The V gene's germline CDR1 is SNHLY and CDR2 FYNNEI. This CDR3 reads CASSPISGDTGELFF. DNA of the CDR3: TGTGCCAGCAGCCCGATATCAGGGGACACCGGGGAGCTGTTTTTT. Complete variable domain (other parts from reference TRBV2 and TRBJ2-2): EPEVTQTPSHQVTQMGQEVILRCVPISNHLYFYWYRQILGQKVEFLVSFYNNEISEKSEIFDDQFSVERPDGSNFTLKIRSTKLEDSAMYFCASSPISGDTGELFFGEGSRLTVL.

The CDR3 coding sequence is TGTGCCAGCAGTACCACAGGGGTCAATCAGCCCCAGCATTTT. This sequence encodes CASSTTGVNQPQHF. This chain connects TRBV6-5 to TRBJ1-5, with 7 bases aligning to TRBD1. CDR1 and CDR2 from the germline V gene are MNHEY and SVGAGI. The CDR3 contains 14 residues. V gave up 5 bases and J gave up 3 bases; unmatched junction bases: 4.